Listed here is a single TCR beta chain. The record originates from a study of cytomegalovirus exposure and HLA in healthy donors. The protocol was immunoSEQ multiplex PCR, while the TCRdb copy is restricted to in-frame clones and leaves out a portion. Here the sample spans fewer than 65,000 clones, roughly 89% being singletons. CDR1 is ENHRY and CDR2 is SYGVKD in the germline V gene. The CDR3 runs 15 residues. V shed 4 bases and J shed 4 bases, with 14 bases lying between them. The TCR comes from a woman between 18 and 29 years old in good health and CMV-seronegative. Sequencing used PBMCs. The rearrangement links TRBV10-3 to TRBJ2-1, with D perhaps matching TRBD2 (5 bases). The CDR3 region is CAISAGEPLYNEQFF. CDR3 coding DNA: TGTGCCATCAGTGCCGGGGAGCCCCTATACAATGAGCAGTTCTTC.